This T cell receptor (beta chain) derives from a study of control samples from healthy donors and cancer patients. The CDR3 has 13 amino acids. CDR1 and CDR2 (germline): SNHLY, FYNNEI. V dropped 6 bases and J dropped 6; count of bases not matched to a gene: 5. Using immunoSEQ multiplex PCR, the repertoire was profiled, and TCRdb retains in-frame clones only, with some absent. This table holds 150,000 or so clones, just under 95% found once. The rearrangement uses TRBV2 and TRBJ1-5; 7 bases line up with TRBD1. The specimen was blood. This clonotype was sampled from a man in his late teens or twenties in good health. Here the CDR3 DNA reads TGTGCCAGCAGAGGGGGCAGGGTTCAGCCCCAGCATTTT. It is translated as CASRGGRVQPQHF.